The TCR beta chain described here comes from a study of blood T cells in healthy people across ages. PBMCs, at least 7 million per sample, were isolated. It was with a sample-barcoded 5' primer and a J-beta primer mix that a second PCR of roughly 7 to 12 cycles was run. From each sample, at least 2.5 million paired-end reads containing CDR3 were obtained. MiXCR, run by TCRdb on the 5' RACE reads, gives a single entry per CDR3 protein. The profile shows 1.5 million to 2 million distinct CDR3 sequences, roughly 30% of them singletons. Study findings and constraints: Naive T cell percentage strongly correlated with TCR beta diversity.

Germline CDR1 GTSNPN, CDR2 SVGIG (reference sequence). There are 13 residues in the CDR3. The trim removed 3 bases at V and 4 bases at J, leaving 3 bases unmatched. Comment on this clonotype: Its antigen remains unidentified.

The sequenced material came from blood. The V call is TRBV30, the J call TRBJ1-1; 9 bases map to TRBD1. The sequence was obtained from a woman in her twenties or thirties in good health. The CDR3 DNA reads as TGTGCCTGGAGGGGGACAGGGACCACTGAAGCTTTCTTT. Amino acids: CAWRGTGTTEAFF.